This T cell receptor beta chain appears in the sequencing data of a study of regulatory T cells in long-lasting Graves disease. Libraries of TCR beta came from iRepertoire HTBI primers plus Arm-PCR of CDR3 regions. Each CDR3 protein is one row after TCRdb ran MiXCR on the multiplex PCR reads. The data show around 500,000 distinct CDR3 sequences, about 16% seen once. Study-wide points: With persistent disease, TRBV28, TRBJ1-2 and TRBJ2-5 were the favored segments.

CDR1 and CDR2 (germline): MDHEN, SYDVKM. V was pared by 5 bases and J by 8 bases, with 19 bases between. The CDR3 has 15 amino acids. Sample time point: newly diagnosed GD, antithyroid drugs for less than 3 months. The TCR library used RNA extracted from PBMCs. In regard to this clonotype: As yet, its antigen is unknown.

These data also featured in a second study, about T cells in Graves' hyperthyroidism and ophthalmopathy. Per that study: Blood also carried most thyroid clonotypes expanded above 0.001. Onset of ophthalmopathy came a median about 6.5 months after the model predicted it.

This sequence joins TRBV28 and TRBJ1-3, with D possibly matching TRBD1 (5 bases). The input for sequencing was peripheral blood mononuclear cells (PBMCs), taken at new diagnosis, from a patient treated with antithyroid drugs. The sequence derives from a woman aged 35-65 years with Graves disease. CDR3 DNA: TGTGCCAGCAGTGGTGACGAGGGAAGGGGAGACACCATATATTTT. Amino acid sequence: CASSGDEGRGDTIYF.